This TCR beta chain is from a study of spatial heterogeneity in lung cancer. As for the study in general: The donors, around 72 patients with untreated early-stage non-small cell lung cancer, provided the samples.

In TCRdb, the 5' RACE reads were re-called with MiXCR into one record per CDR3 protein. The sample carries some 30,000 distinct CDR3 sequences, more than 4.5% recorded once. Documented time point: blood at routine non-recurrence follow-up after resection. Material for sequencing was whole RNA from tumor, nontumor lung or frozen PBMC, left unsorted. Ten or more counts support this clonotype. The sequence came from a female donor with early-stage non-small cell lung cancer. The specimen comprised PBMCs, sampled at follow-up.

DNA of the CDR3: TGCAGTGCTAGTGTAGATGCCAAAAACATTCAGTACTTC. Protein: CSASVDAKNIQYF. The rearrangement uses TRBV20-1 and TRBJ2-4; D gene ambiguous. This CDR3 contains 13 residues. Looked up from germline, CDR1 is DFQATT and CDR2 is SNEGSKA (reference sequence). The V end was cut by 3 bases, the J end by 1 base, with 7 bases between.